The 9 T cell receptor beta chains given below trace back to one sample, sequenced in a study of blood T cell repertoires in COVID-19. The assay was immunoSEQ multiplex PCR, and TCRdb's table has in-frame clones only and misses some. The sample carries some 90,000 clones, roughly 80% recorded once. The sequencing sample was made of peripheral blood. These receptors were obtained from a man aged 55 to 70 with acute or convalescent COVID-19.

V gene TRBV14 combines with J gene TRBJ1-5; D gene unclear. Trimming pared 9 bases from V and 3 bases from J, leaving 9 bases between. CDR3 length equals 12 residues. CDR1 SGHDN and CDR2 FVKESK come from the germline V gene. CDR3 DNA sequence: TGTGCCAGGAAACGGGTCAATCAGCCCCAGCATTTT. Residues: CARKRVNQPQHF. The whole variable domain, remainder taken from reference TRBV14 and TRBJ1-5, is EAGVTQFPSHSVIEKGQTVTLRCDPISGHDNLYWYRRVMGKEIKFLLHFVKESKQDESGMPNNRFLAERTGGTYSTLKVQPAELEDSGVYFCARKRVNQPQHFGDGTRLSIL.

The V gene is TRBV7-2, the J gene TRBJ2-7; a weak D match, TRBD1 (5 bases). The V end lost 1 base, the J end lost 6 bases, and 19 bases lay between the germline ends. CDR3 length: 16 amino acids. CDR1 and CDR2 from the germline V gene are SGHTA and FQGNSA. CDR3 sequence: CASSLELWGSEGEQYF. CDR3 coding DNA: TGTGCCAGCAGCTTAGAGTTGTGGGGCTCGGAAGGCGAGCAGTACTTC. The whole variable domain, remainder taken from reference TRBV7-2 and TRBJ2-7, is GAGVSQSPSNKVTEKGKDVELRCDPISGHTALYWYRQSLGQGLEFLIYFQGNSAPDKSGLPSDRFSAERTGGSVSTLTIQRTQQEDSAVYLCASSLELWGSEGEQYFGPGTRLTVT.

This clone appeared a single time. The CDR3 spells CASTGTGFSNEQFF. CDR3 coding DNA: TGTGCCAGCACGGGGACAGGGTTCTCCAATGAGCAGTTCTTC. The rearrangement joins TRBV6-5 to TRBJ2-1; 9 bases match TRBD1. The ends lost 7 bases at V and 6 bases at J; junction bases unmatched: 7. CDR1 MNHEY and CDR2 SVGAGI come from the germline V gene. CDR3 size: 14 residues.

The V gene is TRBV5-8, the J gene TRBJ1-2; D may be TRBD1 (5 bases). Germline assignment: CDR1 SGHTS and CDR2 YDEGEE. V was pared by 1 base and J by 0 bases, with 16 bases between. This CDR3 is 17 amino acids long. The DNA of the CDR3 is TGTGCCAGCAGCTTGTCGCGGGGGACTTTATCTAACTATGGCTACACCTTC. This codes for CASSLSRGTLSNYGYTF.

The chain employs TRBV27 and TRBJ2-2; a possible D gene is TRBD2 (6 bases). V gave up 2 bases and J gave up 4 bases, with 8 bases separating them. The CDR3 has 14 amino acids. The V gene's germline CDR1 is MNHEY and CDR2 SMNVEV (reference sequence). CDR3 loop: CASSLLGSTGELFF. The DNA of the CDR3 is TGTGCCAGCAGTTTACTCGGGAGCACCGGGGAGCTGTTTTTT.

The V call is TRBV7-9, the J call TRBJ1-1; D might be TRBD1 (6 bases). The CDR3 is 14 amino acids. The germline V gene has CDR1 SEHNR and CDR2 FQNEAQ (reference sequence). V gave up 1 base and J gave up 5 bases, with 11 bases separating them. CDR3 loop: CASSLVTGITEAFF. DNA for the CDR3: TGTGCCAGCAGCTTAGTAACAGGGATAACTGAAGCTTTCTTT.

The chain uses TRBV3-1 (or the pseudogene TRBV3-2) and TRBJ2-7; TRBD1 agrees at 8 bases. Germline CDR1 and CDR2: LGHDT and YNNKEL (reference sequence). The CDR3 has 14 amino acids. The trim removed 1 base at V and 6 bases at J, leaving 5 bases unmatched. This chain's CDR3 is CASSQGTGISEQYF. In nucleotides, the CDR3 is TGTGCCAGCAGCCAAGGGACAGGGATCTCCGAGCAGTACTTC.

This chain connects TRBV19 to TRBJ2-1; TRBD1 matches at 8 bases. V dropped 8 bases and J dropped 1; count of bases not matched to a gene: 7. The CDR3 extends over 15 amino acids. Germline loops: CDR1 LNHDA, CDR2 SQIVND (reference sequence). In DNA, the CDR3 is TGTGCCAGTCGCCAGGGGGCGAGGTCCTACAATGAGCAGTTCTTC. Translated, it gives CASRQGARSYNEQFF.

The chain recombines TRBV7-3 with TRBJ2-3; tentative D call: TRBD2 (5 bases). CDR1 and CDR2 from the germline V gene are SGHTA and FQGTGA. Trimming cost V 3 bases and J 1 base, with 11 bases left between them. The CDR3 has 15 residues. The CDR3 sequence is CASSLGSSGTDTQYF. In nucleotides, the CDR3 is TGTGCCAGCAGCTTGGGGAGTTCGGGCACAGATACGCAGTATTTT.